One T cell receptor (beta chain) is described in this entry. Sequencing was performed with immunoSEQ multiplex PCR; in TCRdb, only in-frame clones are kept and a portion is missing. Seen here are a few hundred thousand clones, 83% observed once, and the top ten hold about 1.3%. The sample belongs to a study of blood T cell repertoires in COVID-19. CDR3 length: 13 residues. The trim removed 4 bases at V and 4 bases at J, leaving 3 bases unmatched. Germline CDR1 and CDR2: GTSNPN and SVGIG (reference sequence). This receptor was obtained from a woman aged 25 to 39 with COVID-19, enrolled during active disease. The chain combines TRBV30 with TRBJ1-4; 7 nucleotides line up with TRBD1. What was sequenced was peripheral blood. CDR3 sequence reads: CAWTGTDNEKLFF. CDR3 nucleotides: TGTGCCTGGACTGGGACAGATAATGAAAAACTGTTTTTT.